This TCR beta chain was captured in a study of shared clonotypes between healthy human individuals. This clone was counted between two and nine times. Assay used: immunoSEQ multiplex PCR; TCRdb lists only in-frame clones, some missing. The repertoire consists of fewer than 650,000 clones, with less than 80% occurring once and the leading ten covering 10% to 15%. Trimming removed 8 bases from V and 1 base from J, with 11 bases in between. The CDR3 covers 13 residues. Germline V gives CDR1 MNHNS, CDR2 SASEGT. This receptor was identified in a woman in her forties in good health. Some clones in this sample may be carry-over from other donors' samples. V gene TRBV6-1 combines with J gene TRBJ1-1, with TRBD1 as a possible D gene (6 bases). The sequencing sample was made of PBMCs. Here the CDR3 reads CASGQQPNTEAFF. The CDR3 coding sequence is TGTGCCAGCGGACAGCAGCCGAACACTGAAGCTTTCTTT.